The 2 T cell receptor beta chains below come from one sample, sequenced in a study of OX40 agonist ivuxolimab in advanced cancers. Produced via immunoSEQ multiplex PCR; TCRdb's table is partial and in-frame only. The table lists some 83,000 clones, 75% to 95% of them singletons. Sequenced here: CD4+ or CD8+ T cells sorted from blood, sampled in a trial of the OX40 agonist ivuxolimab. These receptor sequences come from an adult with an advanced solid tumor such as melanoma, head and neck, liver or kidney cancer.

The chain is built from TRBV7-3 and TRBJ2-3; D gene ambiguous. Germline loops: CDR1 SGHTA, CDR2 FQGTGA. The V gene lost 3 bases and the J gene lost 0 bases, with 10 bases spanning the gap. CDR3 length: 15 residues. The CDR3 region has the DNA TGTGCCAGCAGCTTGGGTACCGCTAGCACAGATACGCAGTATTTT. Translating gives CASSLGTASTDTQYF.

The V and J genes are TRBV6-5 and TRBJ2-5; D call uncertain. This CDR3 has 12 residues. The germline V gene has CDR1 MNHEY and CDR2 SVGAGI. With 9 bases removed from V and 3 bases from J, the gap between germline ends came to 11 bases. Here the CDR3 reads CASSDLKETQYF. In nucleotides, the CDR3 is TGTGCCAGTAGTGACCTAAAAGAGACCCAGTACTTC.